The T cell receptor (beta chain) under discussion was sequenced for a study of blood T cell repertoires in COVID-19. Study at large: Sites across the United States, Italy and Spain contributed samples from acute and convalescent COVID-19. From T cells, B-cell-depleted T cells, or PBMCs came the material, which was cDNA or gDNA.

CDR1 SNHLY and CDR2 FYNNEI come from the germline V gene. The CDR3 contains 15 residues. J lost 1 base, V lost 2 bases, and 1 base had no gene match. Original data processing: Reference gene primer amplification gave estimated nucleated cell counts. The table came from immunoSEQ multiplex PCR; TCRdb's copy has only in-frame clones and leaves some out. Clone size and the V and J calls come from that table; the DNA yielded D and trimming. The repertoire holds 160,000 or so clones, with roughly 90% as singletons. The chain uses TRBV2 and TRBJ2-2; 7 bases are a match to TRBD1. The sequence was obtained from a man between 60 and 70 years old with acute or convalescent COVID-19. Sequenced sample: peripheral blood. CDR3 bases: TGTGCCAGCAGTGAATGGGACAGGAACACCGGGGAGCTGTTTTTT. Encoded protein: CASSEWDRNTGELFF.